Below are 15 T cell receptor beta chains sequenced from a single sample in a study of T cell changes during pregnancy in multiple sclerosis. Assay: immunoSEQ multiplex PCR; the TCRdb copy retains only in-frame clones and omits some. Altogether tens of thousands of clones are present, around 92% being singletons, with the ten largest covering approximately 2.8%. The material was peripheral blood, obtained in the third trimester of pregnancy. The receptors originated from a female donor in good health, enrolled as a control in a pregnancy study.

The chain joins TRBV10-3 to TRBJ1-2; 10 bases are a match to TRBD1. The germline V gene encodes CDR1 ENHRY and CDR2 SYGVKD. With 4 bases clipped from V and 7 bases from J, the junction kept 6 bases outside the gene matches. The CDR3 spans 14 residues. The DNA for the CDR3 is TGTGCCATCAGTGGGGACAGGGGTATTGGTGGCTACACCTTC. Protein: CAISGDRGIGGYTF.

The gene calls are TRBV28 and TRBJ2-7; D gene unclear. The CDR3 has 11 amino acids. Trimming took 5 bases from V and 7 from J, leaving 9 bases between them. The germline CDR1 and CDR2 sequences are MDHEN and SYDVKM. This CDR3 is CASSPLREQYF. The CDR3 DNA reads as TGTGCCAGCAGTCCGTTACGGGAGCAGTACTTC.

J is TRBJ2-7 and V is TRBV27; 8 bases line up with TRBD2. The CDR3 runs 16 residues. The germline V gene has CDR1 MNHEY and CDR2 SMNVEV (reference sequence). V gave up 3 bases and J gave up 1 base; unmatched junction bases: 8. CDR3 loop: CASSFSLAGASYEQYF. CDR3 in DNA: TGTGCCAGCAGTTTCTCCCTAGCGGGTGCTTCCTACGAGCAGTACTTC.

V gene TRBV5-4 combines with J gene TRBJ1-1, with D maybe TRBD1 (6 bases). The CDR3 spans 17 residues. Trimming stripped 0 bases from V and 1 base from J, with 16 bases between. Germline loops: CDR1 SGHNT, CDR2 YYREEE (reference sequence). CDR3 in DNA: TGTGCCAGCAGCTTGGGGCACTCCGGGACATCGAACACTGAAGCTTTCTTT. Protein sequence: CASSLGHSGTSNTEAFF.

The CDR3: CASSGGLPRTDTQYF. The CDR3 nucleotides read TGTGCCAGCAGTGGGGGACTACCCCGCACAGATACGCAGTATTTT. V and J are TRBV6-1 and TRBJ2-3, with 7 bases matching TRBD2. Germline CDR1 MNHNS, CDR2 SASEGT. The J segment lost 1 base and the V segment lost 4 bases, leaving 5 bases of the junction unmatched. This CDR3 region has 15 residues.

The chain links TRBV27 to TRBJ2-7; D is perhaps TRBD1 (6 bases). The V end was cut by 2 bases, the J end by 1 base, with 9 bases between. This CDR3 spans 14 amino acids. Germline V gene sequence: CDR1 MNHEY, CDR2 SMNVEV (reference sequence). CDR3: CASSLGQRSYEQYF. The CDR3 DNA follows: TGTGCCAGCAGTTTAGGACAGAGGTCCTACGAGCAGTACTTC.

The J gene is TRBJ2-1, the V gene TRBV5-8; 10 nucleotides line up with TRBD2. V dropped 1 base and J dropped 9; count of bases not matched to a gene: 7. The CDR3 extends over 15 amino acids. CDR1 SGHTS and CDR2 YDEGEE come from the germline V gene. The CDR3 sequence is CASSLYLVAGGEQFF. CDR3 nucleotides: TGTGCCAGCAGCTTGTATTTGGTAGCGGGAGGTGAGCAGTTCTTC.

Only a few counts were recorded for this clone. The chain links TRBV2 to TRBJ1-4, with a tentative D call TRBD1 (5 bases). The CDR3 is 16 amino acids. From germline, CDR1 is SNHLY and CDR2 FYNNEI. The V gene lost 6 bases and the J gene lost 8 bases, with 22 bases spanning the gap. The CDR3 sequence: CASSLSGWGGREKLFF. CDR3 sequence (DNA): TGTGCCAGCAGCTTATCCGGCTGGGGCGGGAGAGAAAAACTGTTTTTT. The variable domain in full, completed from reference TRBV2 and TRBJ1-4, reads EPEVTQTPSHQVTQMGQEVILRCVPISNHLYFYWYRQILGQKVEFLVSFYNNEISEKSEIFDDQFSVERPDGSNFTLKIRSTKLEDSAMYFCASSLSGWGGREKLFFGSGTQLSVL.

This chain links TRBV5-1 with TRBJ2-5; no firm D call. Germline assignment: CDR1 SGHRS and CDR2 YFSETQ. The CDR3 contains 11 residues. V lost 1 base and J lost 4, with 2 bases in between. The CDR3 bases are TGCGCCAGCAGCTTGCGAGAGACCCAGTACTTC. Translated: CASSLRETQYF.

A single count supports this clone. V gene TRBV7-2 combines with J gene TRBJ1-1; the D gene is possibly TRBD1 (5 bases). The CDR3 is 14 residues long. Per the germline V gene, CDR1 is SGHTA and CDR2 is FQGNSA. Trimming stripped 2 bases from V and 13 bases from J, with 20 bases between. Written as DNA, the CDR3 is TGTGCCAGCAGCTTACTGGTGGAGGGGATCAACGTTTTCTTT. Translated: CASSLLVEGINVFF. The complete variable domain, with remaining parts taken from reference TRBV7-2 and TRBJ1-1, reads GAGVSQSPSNKVTEKGKDVELRCDPISGHTALYWYRQSLGQGLEFLIYFQGNSAPDKSGLPSDRFSAERTGGSVSTLTIQRTQQEDSAVYLCASSLLVEGINVFFGQGTRLTVV.

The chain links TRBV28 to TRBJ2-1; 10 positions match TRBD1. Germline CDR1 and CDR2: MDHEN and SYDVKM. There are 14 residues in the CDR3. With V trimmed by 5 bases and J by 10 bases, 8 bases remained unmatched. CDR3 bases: TGTGCCAGCAGTATCGGGACAGGGGTCCGGGAGCAGTTCTTC. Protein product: CASSIGTGVREQFF.

CDR3 region: CAWSAGLVRGTSYEQYF. The CDR3 coding sequence is TGTGCCTGGAGTGCAGGACTAGTTAGAGGGACTTCCTACGAGCAGTACTTC. This chain joins TRBV30 and TRBJ2-7, with TRBD2 matching over 7 bases. Germline values: CDR1 GTSNPN, CDR2 SVGIG (reference sequence). The CDR3 extends over 17 amino acids. The V and J ends lost 1 base and 1 base, in that order; junction bases with no gene match: 13.

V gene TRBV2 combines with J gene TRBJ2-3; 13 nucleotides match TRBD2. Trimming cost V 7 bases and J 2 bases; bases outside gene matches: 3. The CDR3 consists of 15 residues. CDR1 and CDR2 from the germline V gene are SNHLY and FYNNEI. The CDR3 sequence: CASMTSGGYTDTQYF. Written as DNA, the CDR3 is TGTGCCAGCATGACTAGCGGGGGGTACACAGATACGCAGTATTTT.

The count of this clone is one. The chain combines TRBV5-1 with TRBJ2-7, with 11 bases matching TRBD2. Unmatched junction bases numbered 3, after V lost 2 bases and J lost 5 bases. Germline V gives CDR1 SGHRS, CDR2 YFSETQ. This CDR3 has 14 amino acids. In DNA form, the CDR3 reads TGCGCCAGCAGCTTTTCTAGCGGGGGGCACGAGCAGTACTTC. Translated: CASSFSSGGHEQYF. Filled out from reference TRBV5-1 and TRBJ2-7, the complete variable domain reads KAGVTQTPRYLIKTRGQQVTLSCSPISGHRSVSWYQQTPGQGLQFLFEYFSETQRNKGNFPGRFSGRQFSNSRSEMNVSTLELGDSALYLCASSFSSGGHEQYFGPGTRLTVT.

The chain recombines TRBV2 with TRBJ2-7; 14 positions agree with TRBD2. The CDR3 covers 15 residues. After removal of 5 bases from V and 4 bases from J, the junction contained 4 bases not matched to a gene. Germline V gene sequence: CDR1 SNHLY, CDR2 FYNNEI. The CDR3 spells CASSRGLAGEYEQYF. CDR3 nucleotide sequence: TGTGCCAGCAGTAGGGGACTAGCGGGGGAGTACGAGCAGTACTTC.